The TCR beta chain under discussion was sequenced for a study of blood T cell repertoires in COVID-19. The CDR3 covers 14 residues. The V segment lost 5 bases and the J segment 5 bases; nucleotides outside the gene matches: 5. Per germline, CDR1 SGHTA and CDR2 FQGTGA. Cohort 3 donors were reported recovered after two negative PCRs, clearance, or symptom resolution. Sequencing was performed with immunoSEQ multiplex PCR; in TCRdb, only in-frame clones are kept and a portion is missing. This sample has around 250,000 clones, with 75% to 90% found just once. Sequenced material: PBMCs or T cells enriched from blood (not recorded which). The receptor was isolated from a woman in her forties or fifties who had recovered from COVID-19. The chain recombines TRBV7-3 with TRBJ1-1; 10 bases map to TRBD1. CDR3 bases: TGTGCCAGCAGCCCGACAGGGGGCGGAACTGAAGCTTTCTTT. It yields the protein CASSPTGGGTEAFF.